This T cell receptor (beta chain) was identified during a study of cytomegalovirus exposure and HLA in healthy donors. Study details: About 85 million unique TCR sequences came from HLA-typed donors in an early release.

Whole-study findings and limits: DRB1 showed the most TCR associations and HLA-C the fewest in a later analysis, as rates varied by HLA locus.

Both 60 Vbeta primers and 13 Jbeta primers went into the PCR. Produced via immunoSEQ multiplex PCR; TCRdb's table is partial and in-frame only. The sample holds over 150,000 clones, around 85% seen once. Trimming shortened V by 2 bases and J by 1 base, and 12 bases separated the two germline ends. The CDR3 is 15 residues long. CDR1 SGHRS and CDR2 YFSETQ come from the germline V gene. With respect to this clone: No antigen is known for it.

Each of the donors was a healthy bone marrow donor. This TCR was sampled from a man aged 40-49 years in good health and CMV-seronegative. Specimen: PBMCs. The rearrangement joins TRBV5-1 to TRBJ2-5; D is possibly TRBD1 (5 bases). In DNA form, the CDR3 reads TGCGCCAGCAGCTTCCCCGACAGTTTCCAAGAGACCCAGTACTTC. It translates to CASSFPDSFQETQYF.